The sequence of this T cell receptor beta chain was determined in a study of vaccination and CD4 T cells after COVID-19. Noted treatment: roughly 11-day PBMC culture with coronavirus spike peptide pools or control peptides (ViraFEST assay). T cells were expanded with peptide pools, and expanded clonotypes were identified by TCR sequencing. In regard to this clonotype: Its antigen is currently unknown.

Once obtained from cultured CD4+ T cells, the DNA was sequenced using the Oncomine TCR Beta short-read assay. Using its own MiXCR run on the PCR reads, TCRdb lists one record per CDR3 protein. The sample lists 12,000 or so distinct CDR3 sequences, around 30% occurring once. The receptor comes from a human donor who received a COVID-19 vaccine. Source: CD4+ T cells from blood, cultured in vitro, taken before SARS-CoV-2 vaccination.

The CDR3 reads CASSYSSRYSGGAGEQYF. The CDR3 region has the DNA TGTGCCAGCAGTTACTCATCGAGGTATAGCGGGGGGGCTGGAGAGCAGTACTTC. The chain joins TRBV6-5 to TRBJ2-7; 11 positions match TRBD2. Looked up from germline, CDR1 is MNHEY and CDR2 is SVGAGI. After removal of 0 bases from V and 7 bases from J, the junction contained 14 bases not matched to a gene. The CDR3 sequence is 18 residues long.